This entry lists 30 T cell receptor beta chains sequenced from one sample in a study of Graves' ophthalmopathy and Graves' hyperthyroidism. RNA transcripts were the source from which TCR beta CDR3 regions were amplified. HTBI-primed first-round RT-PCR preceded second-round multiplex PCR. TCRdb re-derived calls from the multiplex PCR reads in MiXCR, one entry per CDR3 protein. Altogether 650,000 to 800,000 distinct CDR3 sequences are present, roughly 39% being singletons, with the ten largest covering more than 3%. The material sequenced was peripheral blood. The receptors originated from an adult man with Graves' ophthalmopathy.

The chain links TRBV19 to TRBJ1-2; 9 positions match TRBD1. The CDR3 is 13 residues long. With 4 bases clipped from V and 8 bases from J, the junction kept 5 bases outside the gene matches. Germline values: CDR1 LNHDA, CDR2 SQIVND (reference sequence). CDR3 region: CASSTGQGDGYTF. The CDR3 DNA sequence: TGTGCCAGTAGTACGGGACAGGGAGACGGCTACACCTTC.

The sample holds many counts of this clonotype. The CDR3 is CASSQAGEETQYF. In DNA, the CDR3 is TGTGCCAGCAGCCAAGCGGGGGAAGAGACCCAGTACTTC. The chain uses TRBV9 and TRBJ2-5; 8 bases line up with TRBD2. Germline V lookup: CDR1 SGDLS, CDR2 YYNGEE. Trimming cost V 4 bases and J 3 bases; bases outside gene matches: 2. The CDR3 has 13 amino acids.

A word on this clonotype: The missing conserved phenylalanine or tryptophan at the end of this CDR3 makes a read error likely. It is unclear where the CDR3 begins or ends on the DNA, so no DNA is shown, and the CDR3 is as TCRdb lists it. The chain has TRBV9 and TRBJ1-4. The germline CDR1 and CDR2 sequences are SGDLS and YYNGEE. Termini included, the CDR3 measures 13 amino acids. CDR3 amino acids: CASTYGQGGPINY.

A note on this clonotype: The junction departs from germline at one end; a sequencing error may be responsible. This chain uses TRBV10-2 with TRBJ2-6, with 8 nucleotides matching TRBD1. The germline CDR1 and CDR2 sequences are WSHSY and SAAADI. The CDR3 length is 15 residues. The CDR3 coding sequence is TGCGCCAGCAGTGAGACAGGGCAGGGGGCTAACGTCCTGACTTTC. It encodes CASSETGQGANVLTF.

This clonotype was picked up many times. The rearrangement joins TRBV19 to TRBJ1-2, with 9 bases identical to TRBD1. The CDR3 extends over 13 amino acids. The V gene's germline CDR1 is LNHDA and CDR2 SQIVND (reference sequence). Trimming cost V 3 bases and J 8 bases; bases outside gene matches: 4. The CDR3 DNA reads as TGTGCCAGTAGTATCCGGACAGGGGACGGCTACACCTTC. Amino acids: CASSIRTGDGYTF.

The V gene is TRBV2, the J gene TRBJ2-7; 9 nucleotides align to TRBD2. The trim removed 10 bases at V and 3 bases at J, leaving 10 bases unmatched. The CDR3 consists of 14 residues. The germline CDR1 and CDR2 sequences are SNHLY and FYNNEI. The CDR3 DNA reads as TGTGCCAATAAAGCTAGCGGGAAGATCTACGAGCAGTACTTC. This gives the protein CANKASGKIYEQYF.

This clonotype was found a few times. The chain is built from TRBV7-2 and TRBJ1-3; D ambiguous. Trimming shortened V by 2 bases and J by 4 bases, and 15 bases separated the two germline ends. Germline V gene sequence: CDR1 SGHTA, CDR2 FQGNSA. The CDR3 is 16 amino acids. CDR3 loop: CASSLNAGLLGNTIYF. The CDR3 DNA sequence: TGTGCCAGCAGCTTAAATGCGGGTCTCTTGGGAAACACCATATATTTT. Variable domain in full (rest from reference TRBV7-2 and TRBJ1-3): GAGVSQSPSNKVTEKGKDVELRCDPISGHTALYWYRQSLGQGLEFLIYFQGNSAPDKSGLPSDRFSAERTGGSVSTLTIQRTQQEDSAVYLCASSLNAGLLGNTIYFGEGSWLTVV.

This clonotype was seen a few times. In DNA form, the CDR3 reads TGTGCCTGGAGTGTGAAGGGAAAATCACCCCTCCACTTT. Protein sequence: CAWSVKGKSPLHF. The rearrangement links TRBV30 to TRBJ1-6; D is ambiguous. The germline V gene has CDR1 GTSNPN and CDR2 SVGIG (reference sequence). CDR3 length: 13 amino acids. The V end was cut by 0 bases, the J end by 10 bases, with 10 bases between.

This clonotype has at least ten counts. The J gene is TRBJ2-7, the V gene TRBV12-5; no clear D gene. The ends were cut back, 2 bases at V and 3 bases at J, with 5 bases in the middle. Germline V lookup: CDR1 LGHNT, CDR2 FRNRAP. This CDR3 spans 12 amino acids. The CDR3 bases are TGTGCTAGTGGTTTGCGCAGCTACGAGCAGTACTTC. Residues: CASGLRSYEQYF.

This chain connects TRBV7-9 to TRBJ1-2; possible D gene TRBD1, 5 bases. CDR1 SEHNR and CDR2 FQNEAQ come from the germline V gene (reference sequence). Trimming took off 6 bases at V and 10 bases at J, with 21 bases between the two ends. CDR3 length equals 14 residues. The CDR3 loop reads CASSEEVRETIYTF. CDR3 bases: TGTGCCAGCAGTGAAGAAGTCAGGGAGACTATCTACACCTTC.

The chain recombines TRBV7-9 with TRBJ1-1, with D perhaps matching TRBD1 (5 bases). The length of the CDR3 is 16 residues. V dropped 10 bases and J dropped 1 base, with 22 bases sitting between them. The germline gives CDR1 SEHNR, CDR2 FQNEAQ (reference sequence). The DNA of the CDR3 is TGTGCCACAACCGGGACTAGGAGCGGGAGGAACACTGAAGCTTTCTTT. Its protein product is CATTGTRSGRNTEAFF.

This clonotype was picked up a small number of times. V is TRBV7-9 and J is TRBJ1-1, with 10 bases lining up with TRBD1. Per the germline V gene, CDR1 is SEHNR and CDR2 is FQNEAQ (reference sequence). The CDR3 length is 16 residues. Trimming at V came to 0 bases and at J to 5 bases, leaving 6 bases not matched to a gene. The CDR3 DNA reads TGTGCCAGCAGCTTAGCGAGGACAGGGGGTTTTACTGAAGCTTTCTTT. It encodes CASSLARTGGFTEAFF.

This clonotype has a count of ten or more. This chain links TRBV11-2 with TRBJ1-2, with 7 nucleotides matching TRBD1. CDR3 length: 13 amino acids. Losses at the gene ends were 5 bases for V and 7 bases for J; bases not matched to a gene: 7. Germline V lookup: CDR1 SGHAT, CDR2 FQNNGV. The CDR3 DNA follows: TGTGCCAGCAGCGGTGACAGGGAGAGTGGCTACACCTTC. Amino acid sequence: CASSGDRESGYTF.

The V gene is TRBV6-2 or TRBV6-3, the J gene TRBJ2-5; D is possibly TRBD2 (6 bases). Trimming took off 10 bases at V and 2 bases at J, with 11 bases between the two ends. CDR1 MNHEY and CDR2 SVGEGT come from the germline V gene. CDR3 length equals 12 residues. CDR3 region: CATGGVQETQYF. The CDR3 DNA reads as TGTGCCACGGGCGGGGTACAAGAGACCCAGTACTTC.

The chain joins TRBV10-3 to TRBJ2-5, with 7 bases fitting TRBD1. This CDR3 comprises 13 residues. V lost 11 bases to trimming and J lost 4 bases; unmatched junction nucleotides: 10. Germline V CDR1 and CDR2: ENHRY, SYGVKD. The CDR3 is CAPNRTGLETQYF. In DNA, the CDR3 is TGTGCCCCTAATCGGACAGGTCTAGAGACCCAGTACTTC.

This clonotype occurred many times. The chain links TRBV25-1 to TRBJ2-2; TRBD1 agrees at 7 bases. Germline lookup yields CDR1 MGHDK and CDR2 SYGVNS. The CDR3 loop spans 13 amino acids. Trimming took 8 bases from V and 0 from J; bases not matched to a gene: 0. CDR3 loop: CASGTANTGELFF. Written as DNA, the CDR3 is TGTGCCAGCGGGACAGCGAACACCGGGGAGCTGTTTTTT. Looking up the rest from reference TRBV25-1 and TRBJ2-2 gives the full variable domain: EADIYQTPRYLVIGTGKKITLECSQTMGHDKMYWYQQDPGMELHLIHYSYGVNSTEKGDLSSESTVSRIRTEHFPLTLESARPSHTSQYLCASGTANTGELFFGEGSRLTVL.

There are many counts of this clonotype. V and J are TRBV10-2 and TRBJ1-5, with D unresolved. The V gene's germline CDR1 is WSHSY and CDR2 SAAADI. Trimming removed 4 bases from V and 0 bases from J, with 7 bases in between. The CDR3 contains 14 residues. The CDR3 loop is CASSATNSNQPQHF. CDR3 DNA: TGCGCCAGCAGTGCGACAAATAGCAATCAGCCCCAGCATTTT.

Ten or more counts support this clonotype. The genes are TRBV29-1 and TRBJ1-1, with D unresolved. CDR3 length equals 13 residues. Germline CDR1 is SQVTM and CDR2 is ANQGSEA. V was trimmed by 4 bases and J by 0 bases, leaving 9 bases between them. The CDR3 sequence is CSVAGSVNTEAFF. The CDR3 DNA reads TGCAGCGTTGCTGGGTCGGTGAACACTGAAGCTTTCTTT. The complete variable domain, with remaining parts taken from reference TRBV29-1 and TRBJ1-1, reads SAVISQKPSRDICQRGTSLTIQCQVDSQVTMMFWYRQQPGQSLTLIATANQGSEATYESGFVIDKFPISRPNLTFSTLTVSNMSPEDSSIYLCSVAGSVNTEAFFGQGTRLTVV.

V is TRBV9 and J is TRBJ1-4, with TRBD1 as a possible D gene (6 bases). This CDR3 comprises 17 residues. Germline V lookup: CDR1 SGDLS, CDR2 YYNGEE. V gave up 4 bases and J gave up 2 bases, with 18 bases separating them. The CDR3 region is CASSQVWGQLTNEKLFF. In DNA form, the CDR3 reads TGTGCCAGCAGCCAAGTGTGGGGACAACTCACTAATGAAAAACTGTTTTTT.

The DNA of the CDR3 is TGTGCCAGCAGCTTAGATTTCGGACAGGGGGCAACCGGGGAGCTGTTTTTT. It encodes CASSLDFGQGATGELFF. The chain couples TRBV11-3 to TRBJ2-2; TRBD1 aligns across 11 bases. After removal of 0 bases from V and 5 bases from J, the junction contained 5 bases not matched to a gene. Germline V CDR1 and CDR2: SGHNT, YENEEA. This CDR3 has 17 residues.

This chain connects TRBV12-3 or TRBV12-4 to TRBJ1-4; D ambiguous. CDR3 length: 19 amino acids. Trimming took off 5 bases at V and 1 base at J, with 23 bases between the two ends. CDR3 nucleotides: TGTGCCAGCAGTCCCCCCCAGCAGGCCTATCAAGGAACTAATGAAAAACTGTTTTTT. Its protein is CASSPPQQAYQGTNEKLFF.

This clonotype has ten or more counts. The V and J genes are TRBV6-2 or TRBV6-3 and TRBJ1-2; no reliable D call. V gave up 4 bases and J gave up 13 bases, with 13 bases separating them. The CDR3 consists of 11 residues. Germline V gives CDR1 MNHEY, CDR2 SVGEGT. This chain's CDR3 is CASSSTRRFTF. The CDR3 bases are TGTGCCAGCAGTTCAACTCGTCGTTTCACCTTC.

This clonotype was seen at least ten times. CDR3 protein: CASSPRHGGRQPQHF. The CDR3 DNA reads TGCGCCAGCAGCCCGCGACACGGGGGACGTCAGCCCCAGCATTTT. The chain has TRBV4-1 and TRBJ1-5, with TRBD1 as a possible D gene (5 bases). The CDR3 loop spans 15 amino acids. Germline loops: CDR1 MGHRA, CDR2 YSYEKL. V was clipped by 4 bases and J by 6 bases, with 16 bases between them.

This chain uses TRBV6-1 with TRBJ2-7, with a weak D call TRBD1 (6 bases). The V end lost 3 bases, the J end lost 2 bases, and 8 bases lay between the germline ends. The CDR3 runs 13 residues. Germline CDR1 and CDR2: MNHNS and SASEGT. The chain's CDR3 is CASSEDRTYEQYF. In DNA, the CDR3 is TGTGCCAGCAGTGAGGACAGAACCTACGAGCAGTACTTC.

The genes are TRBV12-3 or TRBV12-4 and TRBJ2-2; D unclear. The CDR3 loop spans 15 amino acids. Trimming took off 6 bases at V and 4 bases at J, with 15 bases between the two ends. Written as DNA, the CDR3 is TGTGCCAGCAGGACGATGGGGTCGGTCACCGGGGAGCTGTTTTTT. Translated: CASRTMGSVTGELFF.

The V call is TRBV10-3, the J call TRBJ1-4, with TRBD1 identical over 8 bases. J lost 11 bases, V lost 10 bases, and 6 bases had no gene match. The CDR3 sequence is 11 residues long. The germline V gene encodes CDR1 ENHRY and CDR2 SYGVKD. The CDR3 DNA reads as TGTGCCACCAAACGGACAGGGAAACTGTTTTTT. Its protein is CATKRTGKLFF.

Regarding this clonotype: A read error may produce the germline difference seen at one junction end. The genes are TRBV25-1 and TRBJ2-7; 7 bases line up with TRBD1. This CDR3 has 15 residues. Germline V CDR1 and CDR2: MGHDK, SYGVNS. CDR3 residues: CASSQQGQSRAEQYF. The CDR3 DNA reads TGCGCCAGCAGCCAGCAGGGACAGAGTCGGGCCGAGCAGTACTTC.

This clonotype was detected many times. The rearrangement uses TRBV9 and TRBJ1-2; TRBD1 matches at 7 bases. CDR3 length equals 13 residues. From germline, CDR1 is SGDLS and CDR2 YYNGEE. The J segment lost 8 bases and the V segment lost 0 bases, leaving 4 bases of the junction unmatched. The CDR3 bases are TGTGCCAGCAGCGTAGACAGGGGCTCAGGCTACACCTTC. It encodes CASSVDRGSGYTF. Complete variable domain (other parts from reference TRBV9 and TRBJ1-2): DSGVTQTPKHLITATGQRVTLRCSPRSGDLSVYWYQQSLDQGLQFLIQYYNGEERAKGNILERFSAQQFPDLHSELNLSSLELGDSALYFCASSVDRGSGYTFGSGTRLTVV.

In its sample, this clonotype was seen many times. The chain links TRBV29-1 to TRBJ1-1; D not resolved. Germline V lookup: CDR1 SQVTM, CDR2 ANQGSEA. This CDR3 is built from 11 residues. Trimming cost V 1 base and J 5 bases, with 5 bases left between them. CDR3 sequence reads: CSVEGRTEAFF. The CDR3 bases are TGCAGCGTTGAAGGAAGGACTGAAGCTTTCTTT.

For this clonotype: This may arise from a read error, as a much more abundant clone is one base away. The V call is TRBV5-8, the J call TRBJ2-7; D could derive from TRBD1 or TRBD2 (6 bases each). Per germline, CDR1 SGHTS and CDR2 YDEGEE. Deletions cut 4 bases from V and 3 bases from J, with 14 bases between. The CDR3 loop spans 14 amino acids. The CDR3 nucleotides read TGTGCCAGCAGCCCCGGGGGCGGGGACTACGAGCAGTACGTC. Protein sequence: CASSPGGGDYEQYV.